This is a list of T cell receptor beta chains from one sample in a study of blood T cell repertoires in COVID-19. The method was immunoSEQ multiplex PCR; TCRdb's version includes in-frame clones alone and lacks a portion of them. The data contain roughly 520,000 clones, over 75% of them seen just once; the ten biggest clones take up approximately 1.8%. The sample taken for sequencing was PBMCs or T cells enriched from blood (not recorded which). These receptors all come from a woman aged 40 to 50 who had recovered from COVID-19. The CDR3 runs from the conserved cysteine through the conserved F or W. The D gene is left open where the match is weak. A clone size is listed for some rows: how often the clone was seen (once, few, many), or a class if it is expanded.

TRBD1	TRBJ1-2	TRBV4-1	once	CASSQAPLQGAKDGYTF	TGCGCCAGCAGCCAAGCTCCCCTACAGGGGGCCAAAGATGGCTACACCTTC
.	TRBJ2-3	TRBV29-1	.	CSVETGWIHTSTDTQYF	TGCAGCGTTGAAACCGGGTGGATTCACACTAGCACAGATACGCAGTATTTT
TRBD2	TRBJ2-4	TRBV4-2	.	CASSRGLAGTLAKNIQYF	TGTGCCAGCAGCCGAGGACTAGCGGGGACACTAGCCAAAAACATTCAGTACTTC
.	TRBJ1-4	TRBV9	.	CASSVEAGLAFSTNEKLFF	TGTGCCAGCAGCGTAGAGGCGGGCCTGGCCTTCAGTACTAATGAAAAACTGTTTTTT
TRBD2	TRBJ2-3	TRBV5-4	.	CASSLASGNTDTQYF	TGTGCCAGCAGCTTGGCTAGCGGCAACACAGATACGCAGTATTTT
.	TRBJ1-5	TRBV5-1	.	CASSLDSRNQPQHF	TGCGCCAGCAGCTTGGACAGTAGGAATCAGCCCCAGCATTTT
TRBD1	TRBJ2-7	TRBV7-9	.	CASSLAGTGTYEQYF	TGTGCCAGCAGCTTAGCCGGGACAGGGACCTACGAGCAGTACTTC
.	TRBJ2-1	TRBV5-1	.	CASSPAEIDYNEQFF	TGCGCCAGCAGCCCAGCGGAGATAGACTACAATGAGCAGTTCTTC
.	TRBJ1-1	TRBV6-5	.	CASSYSEGWDTEAFF	TGTGCCAGCAGTTACTCGGAGGGATGGGACACTGAAGCTTTCTTT
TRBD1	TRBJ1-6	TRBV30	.	CAWSGDRGDNSPLHF	TGTGCCTGGAGTGGGGACAGGGGCGATAATTCACCCCTCCACTTT
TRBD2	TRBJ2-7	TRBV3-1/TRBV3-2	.	CASSQVKREGREQYF	TGTGCCAGCAGCCAAGTTAAGCGGGAGGGCCGAGAGCAGTACTTC
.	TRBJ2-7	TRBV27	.	CASSLSPDSEIPYEQYF	TGTGCCAGCAGTTTATCCCCCGACAGTGAAATACCCTACGAGCAGTACTTC
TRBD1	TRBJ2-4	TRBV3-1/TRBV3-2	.	CASSPSTGTKNIQYF	TGTGCCAGCAGCCCATCGACAGGGACAAAAAACATTCAGTACTTC
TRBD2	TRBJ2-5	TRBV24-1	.	CATGGQAGGQETQYF	TGTGCCACTGGCGGACAAGCGGGGGGCCAAGAGACCCAGTACTTC
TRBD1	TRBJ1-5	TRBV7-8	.	CASSPGTTGVRFNQPQHF	TGTGCCAGCAGCCCCGGGACGACAGGGGTTAGATTCAATCAGCCCCAGCATTTT
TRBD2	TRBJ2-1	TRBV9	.	CASSPWTSSGNEQFF	TGTGCCAGCAGCCCATGGACTAGCTCCGGCAATGAGCAGTTCTTC
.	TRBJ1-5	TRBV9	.	CASSPDGGTNQPQHF	TGTGCCAGCAGCCCCGACGGGGGGACCAATCAGCCCCAGCATTTT
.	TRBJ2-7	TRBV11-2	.	CASSSGSYEQYF	TGTGCCAGCAGCTCCGGGTCCTACGAGCAGTACTTC
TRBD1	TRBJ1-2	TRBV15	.	CATSRGTGQGGYTF	TGTGCCACCAGCAGAGGGACAGGCCAAGGGGGCTACACCTTC
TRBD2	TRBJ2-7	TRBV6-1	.	CASSEVASGSYEQYF	TGTGCCAGCAGTGAAGTCGCTAGCGGGAGCTACGAGCAGTACTTC
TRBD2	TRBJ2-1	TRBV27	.	CARDQGLAGVGEQFF	TGTGCCCGGGACCAGGGACTAGCGGGAGTGGGTGAGCAGTTCTTC
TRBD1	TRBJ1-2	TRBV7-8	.	CASSLVDREEDYTF	TGTGCCAGCAGCCTAGTCGACAGGGAGGAGGACTACACCTTC
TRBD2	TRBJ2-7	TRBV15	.	CATSRGLAGVDEQYF	TGTGCCACCAGCAGAGGACTAGCGGGAGTCGACGAGCAGTACTTC
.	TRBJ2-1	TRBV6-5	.	CASTRDRVDEQFF	TGTGCCAGCACGAGGGATCGGGTAGATGAGCAGTTCTTC
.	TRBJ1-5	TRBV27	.	CASSLGQGLDQPQHF	TGTGCCAGCAGTTTGGGGCAGGGATTGGATCAGCCCCAGCATTTT
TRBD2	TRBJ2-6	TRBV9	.	CASSAAPGGSGANVLTF	TGTGCCAGCAGCGCAGCCCCGGGGGGCTCTGGGGCCAACGTCCTGACTTTC
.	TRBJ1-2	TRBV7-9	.	CASSGPGGYGYTF	TGTGCCAGCAGCGGCCCGGGGGGCTATGGCTACACCTTC
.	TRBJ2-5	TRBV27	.	CASSLYQEPRAQYF	TGTGCCAGCAGTTTATACCAGGAGCCCAGGGCCCAGTACTTC
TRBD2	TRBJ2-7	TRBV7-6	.	CASSPRTRGSGGDEQYF	TGTGCCAGCAGCCCGAGGACCCGCGGGAGCGGGGGTGACGAGCAGTACTTC
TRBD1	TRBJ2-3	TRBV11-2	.	CASSSRDRPDTQYF	TGTGCCAGCAGCTCCCGGGACAGGCCAGATACGCAGTATTTT
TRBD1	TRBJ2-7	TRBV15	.	CATSAGTDYYEQYF	TGTGCCACCAGCGCTGGGACAGACTACTACGAGCAGTACTTC
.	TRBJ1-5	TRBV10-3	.	CAIRGAGDQPQHF	TGTGCCATCAGGGGGGCAGGGGATCAGCCCCAGCATTTT
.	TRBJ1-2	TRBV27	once	CASGLEGTSGYTF	TGTGCCAGCGGGTTAGAGGGCACGTCAGGCTACACCTTC
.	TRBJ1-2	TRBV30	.	CAWSGGNYGYTF	TGTGCCTGGAGTGGCGGGAACTATGGCTACACCTTC
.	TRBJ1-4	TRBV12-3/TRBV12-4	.	CASSFSQGEKLFF	TGTGCCAGCAGTTTTTCCCAGGGTGAAAAACTGTTTTTT
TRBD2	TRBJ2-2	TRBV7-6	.	CASSLGTSGITGELFF	TGTGCCAGCAGCCTTGGGACTAGCGGAATTACCGGGGAGCTGTTTTTT
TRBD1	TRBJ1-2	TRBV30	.	CAWSGPGTGYGYTF	TGTGCCTGGAGTGGCCCCGGGACAGGCTATGGCTACACCTTC
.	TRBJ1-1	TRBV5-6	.	CASSSLGGPDYDVTEAFF	TGTGCCAGCAGTTCCCTCGGGGGTCCAGACTACGACGTCACTGAAGCTTTCTTT
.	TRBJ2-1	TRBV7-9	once	CASSLAPEQFF	TGTGCCAGCAGCTTAGCCCCGGAGCAGTTCTTC
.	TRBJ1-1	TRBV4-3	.	CASSPSNMNTEAFF	TGCGCCAGCAGCCCCTCAAACATGAACACTGAAGCTTTCTTT
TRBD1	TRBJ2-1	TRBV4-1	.	CASSQETGPYNEQFF	TGCGCCAGCAGCCAAGAGACAGGGCCCTACAATGAGCAGTTCTTC
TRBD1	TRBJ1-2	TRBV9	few	CASSAKGTGATNYGYTF	TGTGCCAGCAGCGCTAAGGGGACAGGGGCCACTAACTATGGCTACACCTTC
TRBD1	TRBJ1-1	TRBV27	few	CASSTHRGWNTEAFF	TGTGCCAGCAGTACTCACAGGGGATGGAACACTGAAGCTTTCTTT
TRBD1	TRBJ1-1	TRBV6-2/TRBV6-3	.	CASSYSRDRGYTEAFF	TGTGCCAGCAGTTACTCCCGGGACAGGGGTTACACTGAAGCTTTCTTT
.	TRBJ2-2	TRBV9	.	CASSVGGGSNTGELFF	TGTGCCAGCAGCGTAGGGGGCGGATCGAACACCGGGGAGCTGTTTTTT
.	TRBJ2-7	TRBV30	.	CAWSVSGPYEQYF	TGTGCCTGGAGTGTATCAGGGCCCTACGAGCAGTACTTC
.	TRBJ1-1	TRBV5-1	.	CASSLDGLSGSYTEAFF	TGCGCCAGCAGCTTGGACGGACTTAGCGGCAGCTACACTGAAGCTTTCTTT